The sequence of this TCR beta chain was determined in a study of T cells in Graves' hyperthyroidism and ophthalmopathy. Germline assignment: CDR1 SGHTA and CDR2 FQGTGA. The V gene lost 5 bases and the J gene lost 8 bases, with 13 bases spanning the gap. This CDR3 has 13 amino acids. Hyperthyroidism patients were newly diagnosed, had disease duration under 2 months, and were aged 18 to 65 years. Diagnoses used clinical symptoms, serum thyroxine and TRAb, thyroid ultrasound and orbital computed tomography. There were TCR beta CDR3 regions amplified from RNA transcripts. With the HTBI primer set, the TCR CDR3 went through a first round of RT-PCR. TCRdb reanalysed the multiplex PCR reads using MiXCR and keeps one entry per CDR3 protein. Seen here are roughly 330,000 distinct CDR3 sequences, over 15% observed once, and the top ten hold roughly a third.

This sequence joins TRBV7-3 and TRBJ2-1, with D possibly TRBD2 on 6 matching bases. The clonotype was recovered from a man aged 25-40 years with Graves' hyperthyroidism. The sample comprised blood. CDR3 residues: CASSRDPGDEQFF. The CDR3, as DNA: TGTGCCAGCAGCAGGGACCCGGGGGATGAGCAGTTCTTC.